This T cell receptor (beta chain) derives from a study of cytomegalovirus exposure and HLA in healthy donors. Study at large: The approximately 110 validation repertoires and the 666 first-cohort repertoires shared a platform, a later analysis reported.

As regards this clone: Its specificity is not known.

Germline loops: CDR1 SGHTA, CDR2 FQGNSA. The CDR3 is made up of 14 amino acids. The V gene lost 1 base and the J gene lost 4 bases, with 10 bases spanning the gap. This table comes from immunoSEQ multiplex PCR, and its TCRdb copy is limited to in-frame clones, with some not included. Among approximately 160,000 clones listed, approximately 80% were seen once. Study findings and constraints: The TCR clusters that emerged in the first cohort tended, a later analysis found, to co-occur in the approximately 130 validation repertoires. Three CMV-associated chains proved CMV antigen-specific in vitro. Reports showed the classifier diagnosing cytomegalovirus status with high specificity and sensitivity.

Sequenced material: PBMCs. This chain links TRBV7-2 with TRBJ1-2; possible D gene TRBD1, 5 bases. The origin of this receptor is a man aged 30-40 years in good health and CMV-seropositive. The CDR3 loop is CASSLGGVSYGYTF. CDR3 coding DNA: TGTGCCAGCAGCTTAGGGGGGGTGAGCTATGGCTACACCTTC.